The 24 T cell receptor beta chains listed next were all sequenced from one sample in a study of blood T cell repertoires in COVID-19. Profiling relied on immunoSEQ multiplex PCR, and the TCRdb table lists in-frame clones only, not all of them. The repertoire consists of some 150,000 clones, with about nine tenths occurring once and the leading ten covering more than 2%. Sequences were obtained from peripheral blood. These TCRs come from a woman aged 70-85 years with acute or convalescent COVID-19.

The chain is built from TRBV6-2 or TRBV6-3 and TRBJ2-7; weak D call: TRBD2 (6 bases). This CDR3 has 17 amino acids. Germline V gives CDR1 MNHEY, CDR2 SVGEGT. V gave up 0 bases and J gave up 0 bases, with 15 bases separating them. Here the CDR3 DNA reads TGTGCCAGCAGTTACTCGGGGAGCGGGCCCGGCTCCTACGAGCAGTACGTC. Translating gives CASSYSGSGPGSYEQYV.

V usage is TRBV5-1 and J usage is TRBJ2-5; 8 bases are shared with TRBD2. The length of the CDR3 is 14 residues. Trimming at V came to 0 bases and at J to 4 bases, leaving 2 bases not matched to a gene. Germline CDR1 and CDR2: SGHRS and YFSETQ. The CDR3 bases are TGCGCCAGCAGCTTGGCGGGGGGGCTAGAGACCCAGTACTTC. The encoded protein is CASSLAGGLETQYF.

The gene calls are TRBV13 and TRBJ1-4; D remains unclear. Deletions cut 0 bases from V and 5 bases from J, with 10 bases between. CDR3 size: 15 residues. The V gene's germline CDR1 is PRHDT and CDR2 FYEKMQ (reference sequence). The CDR3 sequence is CASSLGGQINEKLFF. CDR3 DNA: TGTGCCAGCAGCTTAGGTGGGCAGATAAATGAAAAACTGTTTTTT.

This clone was seen a single time. The chain uses TRBV6-5 and TRBJ1-1; 10 nucleotides agree with TRBD1. Germline V gene data show CDR1 as MNHEY and CDR2 as SVGAGI. The V segment lost 7 bases and the J segment 2 bases; nucleotides outside the gene matches: 4. CDR3 length: 14 residues. Here the CDR3 DNA reads TGTGCCAGCATTCGGACAGGGGGAAACACTGAAGCTTTCTTT. Translation gives CASIRTGGNTEAFF.

The chain combines TRBV27 with TRBJ2-1, with D perhaps matching TRBD2 (6 bases). Germline-derived CDR1 and CDR2 are MNHEY and SMNVEV (reference sequence). The CDR3 totals 15 residues. V lost 1 base, J lost 4 bases, and 11 bases lay in between. The CDR3 DNA is TGTGCCAGCAGTTTATTCGGGGGAGGATACAATGAGCAGTTCTTC. Protein sequence: CASSLFGGGYNEQFF.

The rearrangement joins TRBV11-3 to TRBJ1-1, with D hard to call. Germline CDR1 reads SGHNT; CDR2 reads YENEEA. This CDR3 has 13 residues. V dropped 0 bases and J dropped 5 bases, with 7 bases sitting between them. The CDR3 here is CASSLDSGTEAFF. The CDR3 nucleotides are TGTGCCAGCAGCTTAGATTCGGGAACTGAAGCTTTCTTT.

V usage is TRBV6-5 and J usage is TRBJ1-1; no clear D. The CDR3 has 15 amino acids. Trimming cost V 10 bases and J 2 bases, with 20 bases left between them. Germline V gene lookup returns CDR1 MNHEY and CDR2 SVGAGI. CDR3 region: CATTMNIRSNTEAFF. The DNA for the CDR3 is TGTGCCACCACCATGAATATCAGGTCCAACACTGAAGCTTTCTTT.

The chain joins TRBV4-3 to TRBJ2-5; a possible D gene is TRBD2 (5 bases). V was trimmed by 0 bases and J by 1 base, leaving 9 bases between them. CDR1 is LGHNA, CDR2 YSLEER, per germline. The CDR3 is 15 residues long. Written as DNA, the CDR3 is TGCGCCAGCAGCCAAGAGCGAGGGCTCCAAGAGACCCAGTACTTC. Amino acid sequence: CASSQERGLQETQYF.

J is TRBJ1-2 and V is TRBV5-4, with 8 bases lining up with TRBD1. Germline assignment: CDR1 SGHNT and CDR2 YYREEE (reference sequence). The CDR3 loop spans 15 amino acids. V lost 4 bases and J lost 4; bases outside the gene matches: 9. CDR3 in DNA: TGTGCCAGCAGCACCTCAGGGGGCGCCGGCTATGGCTACACCTTC. Translated: CASSTSGGAGYGYTF. The variable domain in full, with the rest retrieved from reference TRBV5-4 and TRBJ1-2, is ETGVTQSPTHLIKTRGQQVTLRCSSQSGHNTVSWYQQALGQGPQFIFQYYREEENGRGNFPPRFSGLQFPNYSSELNVNALELDDSALYLCASSTSGGAGYGYTFGSGTRLTVV.

V and J are TRBV28 and TRBJ1-5; D is perhaps TRBD1 (6 bases). Germline lookup yields CDR1 MDHEN and CDR2 SYDVKM. V dropped 8 bases and J dropped 3 bases, with 14 bases sitting between them. This CDR3 region has 14 residues. For the CDR3, the DNA is TGTGCCAGCGTAGGTGGGGGCGTCAATCAGCCCCAGCATTTT. Protein sequence: CASVGGGVNQPQHF.

CDR3 loop: CATRTELPQPQHF. The DNA of the CDR3 is TGTGCCACGAGGACAGAATTGCCCCAGCCCCAGCATTTT. V usage is TRBV28 and J usage is TRBJ1-5; TRBD1 is a possible D gene (6 bases). The CDR3 length is 13 residues. V lost 10 bases and J 7 bases, leaving 17 bases between the germline ends. CDR1 and CDR2 (germline): MDHEN, SYDVKM.

This clone occurred once. V gene TRBV2 combines with J gene TRBJ1-1; TRBD1 is a possible D gene (6 bases). CDR3 size: 15 residues. The V end lost 1 base, the J end lost 5 bases, and 14 bases lay between the germline ends. Looked up from germline, CDR1 is SNHLY and CDR2 is FYNNEI. CDR3 in amino acids: CASSEDRERRTEAFF. The CDR3 DNA reads TGTGCCAGCAGTGAAGACAGGGAAAGGCGAACTGAAGCTTTCTTT. The full variable domain, completed using reference TRBV2 and TRBJ1-1, is EPEVTQTPSHQVTQMGQEVILRCVPISNHLYFYWYRQILGQKVEFLVSFYNNEISEKSEIFDDQFSVERPDGSNFTLKIRSTKLEDSAMYFCASSEDRERRTEAFFGQGTRLTVV.

CDR3 in amino acids: CASSRGSTDTQYF. The CDR3 nucleotides read TGTGCCAGCAGTAGAGGTAGCACAGATACGCAGTATTTT. The chain couples TRBV27 to TRBJ2-3; D is unresolved. Germline V gene lookup returns CDR1 MNHEY and CDR2 SMNVEV (reference sequence). The V end was cut by 5 bases, the J end by 0 bases, with 6 bases between. The CDR3 sequence is 13 residues long.

This clone has just one count. The chain combines TRBV19 with TRBJ2-1, with a tentative D call TRBD2 (6 bases). The CDR3 covers 17 residues. Trimming pared 1 base from V and 0 bases from J, leaving 13 bases between. CDR1 and CDR2 (germline): LNHDA, SQIVND (reference sequence). The CDR3 DNA reads TGTGCCAGTAGTATAGGGCGGGGCAGGAGCTCCTACAATGAGCAGTTCTTC. It translates to CASSIGRGRSSYNEQFF. The full variable domain, with the rest looked up from reference TRBV19 and TRBJ2-1, is DGGITQSPKYLFRKEGQNVTLSCEQNLNHDAMYWYRQDPGQGLRLIYYSQIVNDFQKGDIAEGYSVSREKKESFPLTVTSAQKNPTAFYLCASSIGRGRSSYNEQFFGPGTRLTVL.

The chain combines TRBV2 with TRBJ1-1; tentatively, D is TRBD1 (6 bases). From germline, CDR1 is SNHLY and CDR2 FYNNEI. Trimming took off 6 bases at V and 4 bases at J, with 12 bases between the two ends. CDR3 size: 13 residues. DNA of the CDR3: TGTGCCAGCAGGCAAACAGGGACCACTGAAGCTTTCTTT. This sequence encodes CASRQTGTTEAFF.

The chain couples TRBV5-1 to TRBJ1-2; 9 bases are shared with TRBD1. Germline V gene sequence: CDR1 SGHRS, CDR2 YFSETQ. The junction had 3 bases not matched to a gene; V was cut back by 1 base and J by 2 bases. This CDR3 has 15 residues. The CDR3 reads CASSLTGGKNYGYTF. The CDR3 nucleotides read TGCGCCAGCAGCTTGACAGGGGGCAAGAACTATGGCTACACCTTC.

The chain combines TRBV21-1 with TRBJ1-1. TRBV21-1 is marked as a pseudogene. This CDR3 is built from 13 residues. The CDR3 reads CASSKKASSEAFF. CDR3 DNA sequence: TGTGCCAGCAGCAAAAAAGCGTCCTCTGAAGCTTTCTTT.

This clone was recorded once. This rearrangement joins TRBV18 to TRBJ1-2, with D unresolved. CDR3 length equals 14 residues. Germline V lookup: CDR1 KGHSH, CDR2 LQKENI. The V and J ends lost 1 base and 0 bases respectively, with 6 bases between them. CDR3 sequence reads: CASSPLEANYGYTF. The CDR3 nucleotides are TGTGCCAGCTCACCACTAGAGGCTAACTATGGCTACACCTTC.

The CDR3: CSVGVGSQETQYF. The CDR3 DNA reads TGCAGCGTTGGCGTGGGCAGCCAAGAGACCCAGTACTTC. The genes are TRBV29-1 and TRBJ2-5; D is undetermined. Trimming removed 4 bases from V and 1 base from J, with 10 bases in between. Germline loops: CDR1 SQVTM, CDR2 ANQGSEA. The CDR3 sequence is 13 residues long.

The genes are TRBV6-5 and TRBJ1-1; 10 nucleotides line up with TRBD1. The CDR3 spans 13 residues. Trimming at V came to 6 bases and at J to 4 bases, leaving 2 bases not matched to a gene. CDR1 and CDR2 (germline): MNHEY, SVGAGI. In nucleotides, the CDR3 is TGTGCCAGCAGAAGGACAGGGGGCACTGAAGCTTTCTTT. Amino acid sequence: CASRRTGGTEAFF.

The V gene is TRBV11-2, the J gene TRBJ2-2; TRBD2 agrees at 8 bases. The trim removed 4 bases at V and 5 bases at J, leaving 6 bases unmatched. Looked up from germline, CDR1 is SGHAT and CDR2 is FQNNGV. The CDR3 loop spans 15 amino acids. CDR3 amino acids: CASSSAGGLTGELFF. CDR3 in DNA: TGTGCCAGCAGCTCCGCGGGGGGATTAACCGGGGAGCTGTTTTTT. Supplemented by reference TRBV11-2 and TRBJ2-2, the full variable domain reads EAGVAQSPRYKIIEKRQSVAFWCNPISGHATLYWYQQILGQGPKLLIQFQNNGVVDDSQLPKDRFSAERLKGVDSTLKIQPAKLEDSAVYLCASSSAGGLTGELFFGEGSRLTVL.

The chain couples TRBV6-1 to TRBJ1-2; 9 bases align to TRBD1. Germline-derived CDR1 and CDR2 are MNHNS and SASEGT. The CDR3 is made up of 16 amino acids. Unmatched junction bases numbered 11, after V lost 4 bases and J lost 5 bases. CDR3 nucleotide sequence: TGTGCCAGCAGTGTGTCCCCGGGACAGGGAGAGTATGGCTACACCTTC. This encodes CASSVSPGQGEYGYTF.

The gene calls are TRBV23-1 and TRBJ2-2; 8 nucleotides match TRBD1. TRBV23-1 is classed as an ORF, of uncertain function. V was pared by 0 bases and J by 1 base, with 7 bases of the junction left unmatched. The CDR3 spans 18 residues. The CDR3 region is CASSQSPGGERNTGELFF. The CDR3 nucleotides read TGCGCCAGCAGTCAATCTCCAGGGGGCGAAAGGAACACCGGGGAGCTGTTTTTT.

The rearrangement links TRBV7-6 to TRBJ1-3; D is uncertain. The CDR3 loop spans 17 amino acids. From germline, CDR1 is SGHVS and CDR2 FNYEAQ. The V end lost 2 bases, the J end lost 0 bases, and 14 bases lay between the germline ends. The CDR3 loop is CASSLFSTSISGNTIYF. The DNA of the CDR3 is TGTGCCAGCAGCTTATTCTCCACGAGCATCTCTGGAAACACCATATATTTT.